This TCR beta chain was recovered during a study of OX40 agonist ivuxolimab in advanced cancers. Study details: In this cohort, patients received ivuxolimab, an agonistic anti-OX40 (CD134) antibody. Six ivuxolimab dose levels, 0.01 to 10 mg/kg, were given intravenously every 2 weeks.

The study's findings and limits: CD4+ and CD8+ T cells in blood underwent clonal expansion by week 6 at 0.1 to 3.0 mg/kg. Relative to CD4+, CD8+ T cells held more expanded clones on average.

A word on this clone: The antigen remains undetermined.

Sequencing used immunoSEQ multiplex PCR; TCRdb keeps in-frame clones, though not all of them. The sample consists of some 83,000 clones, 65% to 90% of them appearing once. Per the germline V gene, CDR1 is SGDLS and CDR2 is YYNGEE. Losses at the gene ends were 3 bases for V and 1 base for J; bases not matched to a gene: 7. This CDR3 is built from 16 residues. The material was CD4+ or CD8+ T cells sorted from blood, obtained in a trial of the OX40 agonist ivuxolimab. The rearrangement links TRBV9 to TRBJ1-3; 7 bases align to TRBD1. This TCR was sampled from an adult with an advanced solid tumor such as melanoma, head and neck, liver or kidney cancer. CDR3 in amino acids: CASSGDREASGNTIYF. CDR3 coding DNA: TGTGCCAGCAGCGGCGACAGGGAAGCTTCTGGAAACACCATATATTTT.